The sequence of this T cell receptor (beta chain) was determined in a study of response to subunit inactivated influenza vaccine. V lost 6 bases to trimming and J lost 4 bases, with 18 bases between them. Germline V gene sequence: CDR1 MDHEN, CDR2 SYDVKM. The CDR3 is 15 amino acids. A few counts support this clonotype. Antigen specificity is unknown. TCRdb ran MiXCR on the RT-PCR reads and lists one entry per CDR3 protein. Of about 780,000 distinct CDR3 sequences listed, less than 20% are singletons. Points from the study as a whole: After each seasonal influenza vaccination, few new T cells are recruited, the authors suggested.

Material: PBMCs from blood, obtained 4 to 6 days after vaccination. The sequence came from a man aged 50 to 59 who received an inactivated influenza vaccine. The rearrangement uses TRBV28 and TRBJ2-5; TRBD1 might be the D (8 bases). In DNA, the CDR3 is TGTGCCAGCAGCGCAAGACAGGGGAGGGGAGAGACCCAGTACTTC. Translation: CASSARQGRGETQYF.